This TCR beta chain was sequenced for a study of blood T cell repertoires in COVID-19. Study context: Samples came from the United States, Italy and Spain, spanning acute and convalescent COVID-19. The cDNA or gDNA used as material had been derived from T cells, B-cell-depleted T cells, or PBMCs.

V was shortened by 2 bases and J by 8 bases, with 15 bases between the two germline ends. The CDR3 runs to 15 residues. CDR1 PRHDT and CDR2 FYEKMQ come from the germline V gene (reference sequence). Under the authors' procedure: Using reference gene primer amplification, nucleated cell counts were estimated. TCRdb's copy holds only in-frame clones and misses some; the assay was immunoSEQ multiplex PCR. For V, J and clone size, that table is used; D and trimming come from the DNA. Seen here are 210,000 or so clones, about nine tenths observed once, and the top ten hold 2.2%. The sample consisted of peripheral blood. The J gene is TRBJ1-4, the V gene TRBV13; D may be TRBD1 (6 bases). This clonotype was obtained from a woman between 45 and 60 years old with acute or convalescent COVID-19. The CDR3 bases are TGTGCCAGCAGCTTACGTACAGGGTTAGGGGAAAAACTGTTTTTT. Protein product: CASSLRTGLGEKLFF.